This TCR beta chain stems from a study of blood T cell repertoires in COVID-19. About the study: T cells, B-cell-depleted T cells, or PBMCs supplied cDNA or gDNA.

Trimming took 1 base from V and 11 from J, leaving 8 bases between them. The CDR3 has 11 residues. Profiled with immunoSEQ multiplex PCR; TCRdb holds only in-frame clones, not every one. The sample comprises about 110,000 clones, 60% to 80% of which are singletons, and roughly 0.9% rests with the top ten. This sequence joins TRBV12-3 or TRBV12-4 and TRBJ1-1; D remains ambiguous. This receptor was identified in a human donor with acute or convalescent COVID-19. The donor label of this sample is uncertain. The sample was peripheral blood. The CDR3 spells CASSLGSVAFF. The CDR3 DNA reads TGTGCCAGCAGTTTAGGATCGGTGGCTTTCTTT.